What follows is one TCR beta chain and its context. The sample comes from a study of blood T cell repertoires in COVID-19. Study overall: Sources were T cells, B-cell-depleted T cells, or PBMCs; the material itself was cDNA or gDNA.

Patients in Seattle were enrolled during active infection, then followed longitudinally. CDR1 is LNHDA, CDR2 SQIVND, per germline (reference sequence). CDR3 size: 16 residues. Trimming shortened V by 4 bases and J by 0 bases, and 14 bases separated the two germline ends. Per the study methods: By means of reference gene primer amplification, nucleated cell counts were estimated. TCRdb's copy holds only in-frame clones and misses some; the assay was immunoSEQ multiplex PCR. Clone size and V and J calls were adopted from that table, with D and trimming inferred from the DNA. The profile covers roughly 150,000 clones, with about 87% appearing a single time and under 3% taken by the ten largest.

The material sequenced was peripheral blood. This chain links TRBV19 with TRBJ2-3; D may be TRBD1 (6 bases). The clonotype originates from a woman aged 80 or over with COVID-19, enrolled during active disease. CDR3 protein: CASSRAGTPSTDTQYF. The DNA for the CDR3 is TGTGCCAGTAGTAGGGCCGGGACACCTAGCACAGATACGCAGTATTTT.